What follows are 21 T cell receptor beta chains derived from one specimen sequenced in a study of cytomegalovirus exposure and HLA in healthy donors. This table comes from immunoSEQ multiplex PCR, and its TCRdb copy is limited to in-frame clones, with some not included. The repertoire holds roughly 130,000 clones, with 89% as singletons. The source material was PBMCs. The receptors were sampled from a man aged 25-45 years in good health and CMV-seronegative.

V gene TRBV29-1 combines with J gene TRBJ1-1, with no clear D. The CDR3 length is 12 residues. Germline CDR1 reads SQVTM; CDR2 reads ANQGSEA. The V and J ends lost 6 bases and 0 bases respectively, with 8 bases between them. The DNA of the CDR3 is TGCAGCGTGGGCTCGGTGAACACTGAAGCTTTCTTT. It translates to CSVGSVNTEAFF.

This clone was seen a single time. The rearrangement joins TRBV6-1 to TRBJ2-7; no definite D call. The CDR3 is 13 amino acids. Germline lookup yields CDR1 MNHNS and CDR2 SASEGT. Trimming took 4 bases from V and 3 from J, leaving 10 bases between them. The chain's CDR3 is CASSVGRNYEQYF. CDR3 nucleotides: TGTGCCAGCAGTGTTGGCAGGAACTACGAGCAGTACTTC.

The chain is built from TRBV11-2 and TRBJ2-7; TRBD2 might be the D (5 bases). The CDR3 is 11 amino acids. V dropped 5 bases and J dropped 6 bases, with 8 bases sitting between them. Germline values: CDR1 SGHAT, CDR2 FQNNGV. The CDR3 is CASSPRGEQYF. As DNA, the CDR3 is TGTGCCAGCAGCCCACGGGGCGAGCAGTACTTC.

The chain combines TRBV4-2 with TRBJ1-5, with D possibly matching TRBD1 (6 bases). The length of the CDR3 is 15 residues. The germline V gene encodes CDR1 LGHNA and CDR2 YNFKEQ. Trimming cost V 0 bases and J 3 bases, with 9 bases left between them. The CDR3 region is CASSQDRGTNQPQHF. The CDR3 nucleotides read TGTGCCAGCAGCCAAGACAGGGGAACCAATCAGCCCCAGCATTTT.

The J gene is TRBJ1-4, the V gene TRBV15, with 7 bases identical to TRBD1. This CDR3 has 17 amino acids. Germline V gene sequence: CDR1 LNHNV, CDR2 YYDKDF (reference sequence). With V trimmed by 4 bases and J by 0 bases, 8 bases remained unmatched. In DNA form, the CDR3 reads TGTGCCACCAGCACCGGGATCACAGGGGCAACTAATGAAAAACTGTTTTTT. Translating gives CATSTGITGATNEKLFF.

The CDR3 sequence is CASSLAAGSYEQYF. For the CDR3, the DNA is TGCGCCAGCAGCTTGGCCGCAGGGTCCTACGAGCAGTACTTC. J is TRBJ2-7 and V is TRBV5-1; perhaps TRBD1 as D (5 bases). Trimming removed 0 bases from V and 1 base from J, with 8 bases in between. CDR1 is SGHRS, CDR2 YFSETQ, per germline. CDR3 length: 14 residues. Complete variable domain (other parts from reference TRBV5-1 and TRBJ2-7): KAGVTQTPRYLIKTRGQQVTLSCSPISGHRSVSWYQQTPGQGLQFLFEYFSETQRNKGNFPGRFSGRQFSNSRSEMNVSTLELGDSALYLCASSLAAGSYEQYFGPGTRLTVT.

This rearrangement joins TRBV4-3 to TRBJ1-2; 7 positions match TRBD1. Trimming took 4 bases from V and 4 from J; bases not matched to a gene: 12. The CDR3 has 16 residues. Looked up from germline, CDR1 is LGHNA and CDR2 is YSLEER. CDR3 region: CASSPRTGLVSYGYTF. The CDR3 DNA reads TGCGCCAGCAGCCCGCGGACAGGCCTGGTGAGCTATGGCTACACCTTC.

The count of this clone is one. The chain has TRBV19 and TRBJ2-2, with D hard to call. The CDR3 loop spans 14 amino acids. Trimming pared 5 bases from V and 4 bases from J, leaving 11 bases between. CDR1 is LNHDA and CDR2 is SQIVND in the germline V gene (reference sequence). The CDR3 here is CASSLRGATGELFF. The CDR3 DNA follows: TGTGCCAGTAGTCTCCGCGGAGCCACCGGGGAGCTGTTTTTT.

J is TRBJ1-5 and V is TRBV18; D ambiguous. Germline CDR1 reads KGHSH; CDR2 reads LQKENI. V lost 6 bases to trimming and J lost 0 bases, with 15 bases between them. The CDR3 is 16 residues long. CDR3 in DNA: TGTGCCAGCTCCTCAGCGGCGGGAAATAGCAATCAGCCCCAGCATTTT. It is translated as CASSSAAGNSNQPQHF.

V and J are TRBV27 and TRBJ2-1; 7 bases line up with TRBD1. CDR1 is MNHEY and CDR2 is SMNVEV in the germline V gene (reference sequence). V dropped 0 bases and J dropped 7; count of bases not matched to a gene: 15. The CDR3 is made up of 18 amino acids. CDR3 residues: CASSLSPHRGGEWNEQFF. In nucleotides, the CDR3 is TGTGCCAGCAGTTTATCGCCCCACAGGGGTGGAGAGTGGAATGAGCAGTTCTTC.

As DNA, the CDR3 is TGTGCCAGCAGCTCCGGGACAGAGAATGAAAAACTGTTTTTT. Protein product: CASSSGTENEKLFF. The chain couples TRBV6-5 to TRBJ1-4; 7 positions match TRBD1. The CDR3 is 14 residues long. J gave up 5 bases and V 6 bases, and 6 bases lay outside the gene matches. Germline CDR1 is MNHEY and CDR2 is SVGAGI.

This clone was counted a few times. This chain connects TRBV4-3 to TRBJ2-1; D possibly corresponds to TRBD1 (6 bases). Trimming took 0 bases from V and 4 from J, leaving 10 bases between them. This CDR3 spans 15 amino acids. Germline assignment: CDR1 LGHNA and CDR2 YSLEER. The CDR3 here is CASSQEDSTYNEQFF. In DNA form, the CDR3 reads TGCGCCAGCAGCCAAGAGGACAGTACTTACAATGAGCAGTTCTTC.

This sequence joins TRBV19 and TRBJ2-1, with 9 nucleotides matching TRBD1. V gave up 4 bases and J gave up 1 base; unmatched junction bases: 2. The CDR3 spans 15 residues. Germline V CDR1 and CDR2: LNHDA, SQIVND (reference sequence). The CDR3 DNA is TGTGCCAGTAGTAGCGGGACAGGGTCCTACAATGAGCAGTTCTTC. It specifies CASSSGTGSYNEQFF.

The chain employs TRBV7-3 and TRBJ2-3; TRBD2 matches at 8 bases. The V gene end was trimmed by 2 bases and the J gene end by 2 bases; junction bases not matched to a gene: 9. CDR3 length: 17 amino acids. Germline V gives CDR1 SGHTA, CDR2 FQGTGA. This chain's CDR3 is CASSLVSAGESTDTQYF. The DNA for the CDR3 is TGTGCCAGCAGCTTAGTGTCAGCGGGGGAGTCCACAGATACGCAGTATTTT.

The table lists this clone with a count of one. J is TRBJ2-2 and V is TRBV9, with TRBD1 matching over 7 bases. CDR1 and CDR2 from the germline V gene are SGDLS and YYNGEE. The CDR3 is 17 residues long. V shed 0 bases and J 4 bases; nucleotides not matched to a gene: 9. As DNA, the CDR3 is TGTGCCAGCAGCGTAGAAAGGAGGACAGGAGTCACCGGGGAGCTGTTTTTT. Translating gives CASSVERRTGVTGELFF.

In this sample, this clone turned up a few times. V gene TRBV2 combines with J gene TRBJ2-7; D might be TRBD2 (6 bases). The germline V gene has CDR1 SNHLY and CDR2 FYNNEI. Trimming took off 6 bases at V and 7 bases at J, with 16 bases between the two ends. The CDR3 consists of 13 residues. The CDR3 loop is CASRPGTAWEQYF. In DNA form, the CDR3 reads TGTGCCAGCAGACCCGGGACTGCATGGGAGCAGTACTTC. The variable domain in full, completed from reference TRBV2 and TRBJ2-7, reads EPEVTQTPSHQVTQMGQEVILRCVPISNHLYFYWYRQILGQKVEFLVSFYNNEISEKSEIFDDQFSVERPDGSNFTLKIRSTKLEDSAMYFCASRPGTAWEQYFGPGTRLTVT.

This clone showed up just a few times. The chain has TRBV11-2 and TRBJ1-5; D is ambiguous. The V gene lost 4 bases and the J gene lost 4 bases, with 5 bases spanning the gap. The CDR3 consists of 12 residues. In germline, CDR1 is SGHAT, CDR2 FQNNGV. CDR3 bases: TGTGCCAGCAGCTCCTTAAATCAGCCCCAGCATTTT. Its protein product is CASSSLNQPQHF.

V is TRBV9 and J is TRBJ1-6, with D maybe TRBD1 (5 bases). This CDR3 has 15 residues. Trimming took off 2 bases at V and 1 base at J, with 7 bases between the two ends. Germline assignment: CDR1 SGDLS and CDR2 YYNGEE. The CDR3 DNA follows: TGTGCCAGCAGCGTCCAGGGATCCTATAATTCACCCCTCCACTTT. It specifies CASSVQGSYNSPLHF.

CDR3 sequence reads: CASSARDYGLDEQFF. CDR3 coding DNA: TGCGCCAGCAGTGCCCGGGACTATGGTCTGGATGAGCAGTTCTTC. The rearrangement links TRBV10-2 to TRBJ2-1; TRBD2 matches 7 bases. The CDR3 has 15 amino acids. V shed 4 bases and J 8 bases; nucleotides not matched to a gene: 11. The V gene's germline CDR1 is WSHSY and CDR2 SAAADI.

V and J are TRBV5-1 and TRBJ2-1; tentative D call: TRBD2 (5 bases). CDR1 and CDR2 (germline): SGHRS, YFSETQ. The V and J ends lost 4 bases and 0 bases respectively, with 14 bases between them. CDR3 length: 16 residues. CDR3 DNA: TGCGCCAGCAGCGGGGAGCGAGGACGCTCCTACAATGAGCAGTTCTTC. It specifies CASSGERGRSYNEQFF.

CDR3 DNA sequence: TGTGCCAGCAGGGCCGGGGGGACTAGGGATCAGCCCCAGCATTTT. Translated: CASRAGGTRDQPQHF. The V gene is TRBV6-6, the J gene TRBJ1-5; D is perhaps TRBD1 (5 bases). The germline CDR1 and CDR2 sequences are MNHNY and SVGAGI (reference sequence). This CDR3 is built from 15 residues. Trimming removed 6 bases from V and 5 bases from J, with 17 bases in between.